The 21 T cell receptor beta chains given below trace back to one sample, sequenced in a study of blood T cell repertoires in COVID-19. Assay: immunoSEQ multiplex PCR; the TCRdb copy retains only in-frame clones and omits some. The sample records approximately 200,000 clones, 80% to 85% being singletons. Sequenced material: peripheral blood. The receptors were gathered from a woman at least 80 years old with COVID-19, enrolled during active disease.

The genes are TRBV6-5 and TRBJ1-2; TRBD1 aligns across 9 bases. The junction had 9 bases not matched to a gene; V was cut back by 8 bases and J by 8 bases. The CDR3 extends over 13 amino acids. The V gene's germline CDR1 is MNHEY and CDR2 SVGAGI. The CDR3 here is CASGVGTGYGYTF. The CDR3, as DNA: TGTGCCAGCGGGGTCGGGACAGGGTACGGCTACACCTTC.

The chain has TRBV18 and TRBJ1-5, with D maybe TRBD1 (5 bases). The CDR3 spans 13 residues. The V end lost 4 bases, the J end lost 4 bases, and 8 bases lay between the germline ends. From germline, CDR1 is KGHSH and CDR2 LQKENI. CDR3 nucleotide sequence: TGTGCCAGCTCACAGCAGGGTAATCAGCCCCAGCATTTT. Its protein is CASSQQGNQPQHF.

The chain is built from TRBV15 and TRBJ2-5; D is undetermined. Germline CDR1 LNHNV, CDR2 YYDKDF (reference sequence). The CDR3 is 13 residues long. Trimming took off 0 bases at V and 6 bases at J, with 8 bases between the two ends. The CDR3 is CATSRDLAQTQYF. CDR3 bases: TGTGCCACCAGCAGAGATCTGGCCCAGACCCAGTACTTC.

The rearrangement links TRBV3-1 (or the pseudogene TRBV3-2) to TRBJ2-1; 9 bases agree with TRBD2. The trim removed 4 bases at V and 2 bases at J, leaving 12 bases unmatched. CDR3 size: 18 residues. The germline CDR1 and CDR2 sequences are LGHDT and YNNKEL (reference sequence). Here the CDR3 DNA reads TGTGCCAGCAGCCGTTACCCCAGGAGCGGGGGGACCTACAATGAGCAGTTCTTC. This translates into CASSRYPRSGGTYNEQFF.

This rearrangement joins TRBV19 to TRBJ2-1, with D possibly being TRBD2 (6 bases). Germline CDR1 reads LNHDA; CDR2 reads SQIVND (reference sequence). There are 15 residues in the CDR3. V was shortened by 8 bases and J by 0 bases, with 14 bases between the two germline ends. The CDR3 loop reads CASRRDWSSYNEQFF. CDR3 sequence (DNA): TGTGCCAGTCGCCGGGACTGGAGCTCCTACAATGAGCAGTTCTTC.

The gene calls are TRBV7-2 and TRBJ2-7; no definite D call. This CDR3 contains 13 residues. The V and J ends lost 3 bases and 6 bases respectively, with 12 bases between them. Germline loops: CDR1 SGHTA, CDR2 FQGNSA. The DNA of the CDR3 is TGTGCCAGCAGCTTCGCCCCACTAAGCGAGCAGTACTTC. This sequence encodes CASSFAPLSEQYF.

The CDR3 DNA is TGTGCCAGCAGCCAAGAGTCCAGGACAGGGACCTCCGAGCAGTACTTC. Its protein is CASSQESRTGTSEQYF. The J gene is TRBJ2-7, the V gene TRBV4-2, with 8 bases aligning to TRBD1. The CDR3 length is 16 residues. V dropped 0 bases and J dropped 6; count of bases not matched to a gene: 10. Germline CDR1 and CDR2: LGHNA and YNFKEQ.

This clone has just one count. The chain employs TRBV7-3 and TRBJ2-1; 9 bases match TRBD1. CDR1 is SGHTA, CDR2 FQGTGA, per germline. V shed 5 bases and J 1 base; nucleotides not matched to a gene: 3. The CDR3 is 15 residues long. CDR3 nucleotide sequence: TGTGCCAGCAGCACAGGACAGGGGTCCTACAATGAGCAGTTCTTC. Translating gives CASSTGQGSYNEQFF. Full variable domain (remainder filled in from reference TRBV7-3 and TRBJ2-1): GAGVSQTPSNKVTEKGKYVELRCDPISGHTALYWYRQSLGQGPEFLIYFQGTGAADDSGLPNDRFFAVRPEGSVSTLKIQRTERGDSAVYLCASSTGQGSYNEQFFGPGTRLTVL.

The chain is built from TRBV5-1 and TRBJ1-1; a possible D gene is TRBD1 (6 bases). V shed 2 bases and J shed 2 bases, with 16 bases lying between them. The CDR3 loop spans 16 amino acids. The germline V gene has CDR1 SGHRS and CDR2 YFSETQ. The CDR3 DNA reads as TGCGCCAGCAGCTTTACAGGACAGAACATTAACACTGAAGCTTTCTTT. This codes for CASSFTGQNINTEAFF. The full variable domain, completed using reference TRBV5-1 and TRBJ1-1, is KAGVTQTPRYLIKTRGQQVTLSCSPISGHRSVSWYQQTPGQGLQFLFEYFSETQRNKGNFPGRFSGRQFSNSRSEMNVSTLELGDSALYLCASSFTGQNINTEAFFGQGTRLTVV.

V is TRBV28 and J is TRBJ2-1, with D possibly being TRBD2 (6 bases). The V end was cut by 6 bases, the J end by 0 bases, with 15 bases between. The CDR3 sequence is 16 residues long. Germline CDR1 is MDHEN and CDR2 is SYDVKM. The CDR3 nucleotides read TGTGCCAGCAGGGGACTGGAGGCAAGCTCCTACAATGAGCAGTTCTTC. Encoded protein: CASRGLEASSYNEQFF.

The chain couples TRBV30 to TRBJ2-3, with D possibly being TRBD2 (7 bases). The CDR3 consists of 16 residues. V lost 3 bases and J 2 bases, leaving 18 bases between the germline ends. CDR1 and CDR2 from the germline V gene are GTSNPN and SVGIG (reference sequence). CDR3: CAWSTGGGRLTDTQYF. CDR3 coding DNA: TGTGCCTGGAGCACGGGGGGCGGGCGGCTCACAGATACGCAGTATTTT.

The J gene is TRBJ1-1, the V gene TRBV10-1; 9 bases fit TRBD1. V was pared by 4 bases and J by 0 bases, with 12 bases of the junction left unmatched. This CDR3 is built from 18 residues. Germline assignment: CDR1 WNHNN and CDR2 SYGVQD (reference sequence). The CDR3 DNA sequence: TGCGCCAGCAGTGCGGGACAGGGAAGGGTTGTTATGAACACTGAAGCTTTCTTT. This encodes CASSAGQGRVVMNTEAFF.

V and J are TRBV5-8 and TRBJ1-5; TRBD1 agrees at 8 bases. Germline V gene lookup returns CDR1 SGHTS and CDR2 YDEGEE. CDR3 size: 15 residues. Trimming removed 3 bases from V and 7 bases from J; junction bases left unmatched: 9. The CDR3 DNA reads TGTGCCAGCAGCTCGCCAGGGGGCTCGGGCCAGCCCCAGCATTTT. Its translation: CASSSPGGSGQPQHF.

This rearrangement joins TRBV7-8 to TRBJ2-1, with TRBD1 matching over 7 bases. Germline V lookup: CDR1 SGHVS, CDR2 FQNEAQ. CDR3 length: 16 residues. J gave up 0 bases and V 2 bases, and 4 bases lay outside the gene matches. The CDR3 DNA reads as TGTGCCAGCAGCTTAACAGGGGCAAGCTCCTACAATGAGCAGTTCTTC. It encodes CASSLTGASSYNEQFF. Full variable domain (rest looked up from reference TRBV7-8 and TRBJ2-1): GAGVSQSPRYKVAKRGQDVALRCDPISGHVSLFWYQQALGQGPEFLTYFQNEAQLDKSGLPSDRFFAERPEGSVSTLKIQRTQQEDSAVYLCASSLTGASSYNEQFFGPGTRLTVL.

This clone was picked up many times. The rearrangement uses TRBV27 and TRBJ2-1; TRBD2 might be the D (6 bases). The CDR3 extends over 15 amino acids. The V end was cut by 1 base, the J end by 4 bases, with 11 bases between. Germline CDR1 and CDR2: MNHEY and SMNVEV (reference sequence). The CDR3 DNA reads as TGTGCCAGCAGTTTATTTCTAGCGACGTACAATGAGCAGTTCTTC. This sequence encodes CASSLFLATYNEQFF.

The CDR3 protein is CASSSGLAPETQYF. CDR3 DNA sequence: TGTGCCAGCAGCTCCGGACTAGCCCCAGAGACCCAGTACTTC. The genes are TRBV11-3 and TRBJ2-5; 8 bases map to TRBD2. The V and J ends lost 4 bases and 4 bases, in that order; junction bases with no gene match: 5. The CDR3 loop spans 14 amino acids. Looked up from germline, CDR1 is SGHNT and CDR2 is YENEEA.

The V call is TRBV28, the J call TRBJ2-3, with 10 bases that match TRBD2. Trimming at V came to 4 bases and at J to 7 bases, leaving 8 bases not matched to a gene. The germline V gene encodes CDR1 MDHEN and CDR2 SYDVKM. CDR3 length equals 15 residues. The CDR3 reads CASSSWTSGIHTQYF. The CDR3 DNA follows: TGTGCCAGCAGTTCATGGACTAGCGGAATCCATACGCAGTATTTT.

The V gene is TRBV6-6, the J gene TRBJ2-3; 13 bases align to TRBD2. J lost 6 bases, V lost 2 bases, and 5 bases had no gene match. Germline V lookup: CDR1 MNHNY, CDR2 SVGAGI (reference sequence). CDR3 length: 16 amino acids. The CDR3 is CASSYRTSGRMDTQYF. The CDR3 DNA reads TGTGCCAGCAGTTACAGGACTAGCGGGAGAATGGATACGCAGTATTTT.

The chain links TRBV6-4 to TRBJ1-2; D ambiguous. Germline CDR1 MRHNA, CDR2 SNTAGT. V shed 4 bases and J shed 0 bases, with 6 bases lying between them. This CDR3 spans 13 amino acids. The DNA for the CDR3 is TGTGCCAGCAGTGTCGGGTCTAACTATGGCTACACCTTC. As protein: CASSVGSNYGYTF.

The chain employs TRBV6-5 and TRBJ1-1, with 8 nucleotides matching TRBD1. The J segment lost 1 base and the V segment lost 5 bases, leaving 6 bases of the junction unmatched. The CDR3 consists of 15 residues. Germline values: CDR1 MNHEY, CDR2 SVGAGI. As DNA, the CDR3 is TGTGCCAGCAGTCCGTGGACAGGGAGGAACACTGAAGCTTTCTTT. This encodes CASSPWTGRNTEAFF.

This rearrangement joins TRBV4-3 to TRBJ1-5, with D unclear. Germline CDR1 LGHNA, CDR2 YSLEER. The V gene lost 0 bases and the J gene lost 3 bases, with 9 bases spanning the gap. This CDR3 has 15 amino acids. The CDR3 region is CASSQDRQANQPQHF. The CDR3 nucleotides read TGCGCCAGCAGCCAAGATCGTCAGGCCAATCAGCCCCAGCATTTT.